A selection of T cell receptor beta chains follows, all from one sample in a study of T cells in Graves' hyperthyroidism and ophthalmopathy. Via MiXCR, TCRdb re-called the multiplex PCR reads, giving one row per CDR3 protein. Of roughly 420,000 distinct CDR3 sequences in the sample, about a sixth are singletons; the top ten hold roughly 15%. The specimen sequenced was blood. The receptors here all came from a woman between 18 and 29 years old with Graves' hyperthyroidism. The CDR3 runs from the conserved cysteine through the conserved F or W. A D gene is named only where the DNA matches it firmly. The size field is filled for only some rows; it gives once, few, many or a size class.

16	.	TRBV7-3	.	TRBJ2-2	TGTGCCAGCAGCTTAGTAGTGGTGGGGGCGGACGGGGAGCTGTTTTTT	CASSLVVVGADGELFF
12	many	TRBV20-1	.	TRBJ2-7	TGCAGTGCTAGAGGGACTACCTACGAGCAGTACTTC	CSARGTTYEQYF
14	many	TRBV20-1	.	TRBJ2-2	TGCAGTGCTAGCAGTGGCAGCCTCACCGGGGAGCTGTTTTTT	CSASSGSLTGELFF
15	many	TRBV2	.	TRBJ1-1	TGTGCCAGCATGAATAGGGGGGTCGACGACACTGAAGCTTTCTTT	CASMNRGVDDTEAFF
14	many	TRBV28	.	TRBJ1-4	TGTGCCAGCAGCCGAGGGGGTCTCAATGAAAAACTGTTTTTT	CASSRGGLNEKLFF
16	.	TRBV4-1	.	TRBJ1-1	TGCGCCAGCAGCCCAACCCACCAAACAGGGACCCCTGAAGCTTTCTTT	CASSPTHQTGTPEAFF
17	few	TRBV5-1	.	TRBJ1-6	TGCGCCAGCAGCTTGGCCCCCCCGGGAGGAGTAAATTCACCCCTCCACTTT	CASSLAPPGGVNSPLHF
13	.	TRBV7-9	.	TRBJ2-7	TGTGCCAGCAGCTTTATTTCATCCTACGAGCAGTACTTC	CASSFISSYEQYF
16	many	TRBV27	.	TRBJ2-1	TGTGCCAGCAGTTTATCGCCCGGGGGCGTCGACAATGAGCAGTTCTTC	CASSLSPGGVDNEQFF
14	.	TRBV30	.	TRBJ2-2	TGTGCCTGGATCGAAAAGGGAATGAGGGGGGAGCTGTTTTTT	CAWIEKGMRGELFF
14	few	TRBV20-1	TRBD2	TRBJ2-2	TGCAGTGCCACAGCGGGGGCGAACACCGGGGAGCTGTTTTTT	CSATAGANTGELFF
16	many	TRBV20-1	.	TRBJ2-7	TGCAGTGCTAGGGAACCAGACAAATCCACTTCCTACGAGCAGTACTTC	CSAREPDKSTSYEQYF
13	many	TRBV20-1	.	TRBJ1-5	TGCAGTGGCTGGGGAGGGAGCAATCAGCCCCAGCATTTT	CSGWGGSNQPQHF
14	few	TRBV20-1	TRBD2	TRBJ2-7	TGCAGTGCGGCGAGGGTAGCGGGAGTCTACGAGCAGTACTTC	CSAARVAGVYEQYF
15	.	TRBV7-9	TRBD1	TRBJ1-1	TGTGCCAGCAGCAGGGACAGGGGAGCGAACACTGAAGCTTTCTTT	CASSRDRGANTEAFF
13	.	TRBV20-1	TRBD2	TRBJ2-7	TGCAGTGCCACTAGCGGGGGGGCCTACGAGCAGTACTTC	CSATSGGAYEQYF
16	many	TRBV5-1	.	TRBJ1-1	TGCGCCAGCAGCGCGGACAGTTTTCACACCCCCTCTGAAGCTTTCTTT	CASSADSFHTPSEAFF
16	few	TRBV4-2	.	TRBJ2-2	TGTGCCAGCAGTACCCGCGGCCCAGGGGACTCCGGGGAGCTGTTTTTT	CASSTRGPGDSGELFF
15	many	TRBV12-3/TRBV12-4	.	TRBJ1-3	TGTGCCAGCAGTTCGACCGTCCTTGTTGGAAACACCATATATTTT	CASSSTVLVGNTIYF
16	few	TRBV5-8	.	TRBJ2-7	TGTGCCAGCAGCTTGCTACCCACGGGCTACCCCTACGAGCAGTACTTC	CASSLLPTGYPYEQYF
16	many	TRBV28	.	TRBJ2-1	TGTGCCAGCACCTCTTTAACTAGCTGGGACTACAATGAGCAGTTCTTC	CASTSLTSWDYNEQFF
15	.	TRBV6-2/TRBV6-3	TRBD1	TRBJ1-2	TGTGCCAGCAGTTACCCCCCCCCAGGGGGCTGGGGCTACACCTTC	CASSYPPPGGWGYTF
14	many	TRBV27	TRBD1	TRBJ1-5	TGTGCCAGCAGTTTATCGTACAGGGGCCAGCCCCAGCATTTT	CASSLSYRGQPQHF
16	many	TRBV5-1	TRBD1	TRBJ1-1	TGCGCCAGCAGCTTGAGAACAGGGGGCGGGAACACTGAAGCTTTCTTT	CASSLRTGGGNTEAFF
13	many	TRBV3-1	.	TRBJ1-1	TGTGCCAGCAGCCAAGTCATGAACACTGAAGCTTTCTTT	CASSQVMNTEAFF
17	few	TRBV7-3	TRBD1	TRBJ1-1	TGTGCCAGCAGGTTAACCGGGACAGGGGGCATGAACACTGAAGCTTTCTTT	CASRLTGTGGMNTEAFF
14	many	TRBV7-8	.	TRBJ1-1	TGTGCCAGCAGCCAAAAGAGCATTGGGGTACCAGCTTTCTTT	CASSQKSIGVPAFF
13	.	TRBV27	.	TRBJ1-2	TGTGCCAGCAGTTTAGGGGAAAGCCATGGCTACACCTTC	CASSLGESHGYTF
15	.	TRBV6-2/TRBV6-3	.	TRBJ2-2	TGTGCCAGCACAATCCTCCGGAGCGAAGCCGGGGAGCTGTTTTTT	CASTILRSEAGELFF
13	.	TRBV7-3	.	TRBJ2-5	TGTGCCAGCAGCTTAATGGCCGGAGAGACCCAGTACTTC	CASSLMAGETQYF
16	few	TRBV4-3	.	TRBJ2-1	TGCGCCAGCAGCCAAGATAGAGGGAGCTCCTACAATGAGCAGTTCTTC	CASSQDRGSSYNEQFF
12	many	TRBV12-3/TRBV12-4	.	TRBJ2-5	TGTGCCAGCACCTCTGCCCGAGAGACCCAGTACTTC	CASTSARETQYF
15	once	TRBV3-1	TRBD2	TRBJ2-1	TGTGCCAGCAGCCAAGAAGCGGGACTAGCGGGAGATAGGTTCTTC	CASSQEAGLAGDRFF
13	many	TRBV20-1	.	TRBJ1-5	TGCAGTGCGAAGGCCTTCGCCGATCAGCCCCAGCATTTT	CSAKAFADQPQHF